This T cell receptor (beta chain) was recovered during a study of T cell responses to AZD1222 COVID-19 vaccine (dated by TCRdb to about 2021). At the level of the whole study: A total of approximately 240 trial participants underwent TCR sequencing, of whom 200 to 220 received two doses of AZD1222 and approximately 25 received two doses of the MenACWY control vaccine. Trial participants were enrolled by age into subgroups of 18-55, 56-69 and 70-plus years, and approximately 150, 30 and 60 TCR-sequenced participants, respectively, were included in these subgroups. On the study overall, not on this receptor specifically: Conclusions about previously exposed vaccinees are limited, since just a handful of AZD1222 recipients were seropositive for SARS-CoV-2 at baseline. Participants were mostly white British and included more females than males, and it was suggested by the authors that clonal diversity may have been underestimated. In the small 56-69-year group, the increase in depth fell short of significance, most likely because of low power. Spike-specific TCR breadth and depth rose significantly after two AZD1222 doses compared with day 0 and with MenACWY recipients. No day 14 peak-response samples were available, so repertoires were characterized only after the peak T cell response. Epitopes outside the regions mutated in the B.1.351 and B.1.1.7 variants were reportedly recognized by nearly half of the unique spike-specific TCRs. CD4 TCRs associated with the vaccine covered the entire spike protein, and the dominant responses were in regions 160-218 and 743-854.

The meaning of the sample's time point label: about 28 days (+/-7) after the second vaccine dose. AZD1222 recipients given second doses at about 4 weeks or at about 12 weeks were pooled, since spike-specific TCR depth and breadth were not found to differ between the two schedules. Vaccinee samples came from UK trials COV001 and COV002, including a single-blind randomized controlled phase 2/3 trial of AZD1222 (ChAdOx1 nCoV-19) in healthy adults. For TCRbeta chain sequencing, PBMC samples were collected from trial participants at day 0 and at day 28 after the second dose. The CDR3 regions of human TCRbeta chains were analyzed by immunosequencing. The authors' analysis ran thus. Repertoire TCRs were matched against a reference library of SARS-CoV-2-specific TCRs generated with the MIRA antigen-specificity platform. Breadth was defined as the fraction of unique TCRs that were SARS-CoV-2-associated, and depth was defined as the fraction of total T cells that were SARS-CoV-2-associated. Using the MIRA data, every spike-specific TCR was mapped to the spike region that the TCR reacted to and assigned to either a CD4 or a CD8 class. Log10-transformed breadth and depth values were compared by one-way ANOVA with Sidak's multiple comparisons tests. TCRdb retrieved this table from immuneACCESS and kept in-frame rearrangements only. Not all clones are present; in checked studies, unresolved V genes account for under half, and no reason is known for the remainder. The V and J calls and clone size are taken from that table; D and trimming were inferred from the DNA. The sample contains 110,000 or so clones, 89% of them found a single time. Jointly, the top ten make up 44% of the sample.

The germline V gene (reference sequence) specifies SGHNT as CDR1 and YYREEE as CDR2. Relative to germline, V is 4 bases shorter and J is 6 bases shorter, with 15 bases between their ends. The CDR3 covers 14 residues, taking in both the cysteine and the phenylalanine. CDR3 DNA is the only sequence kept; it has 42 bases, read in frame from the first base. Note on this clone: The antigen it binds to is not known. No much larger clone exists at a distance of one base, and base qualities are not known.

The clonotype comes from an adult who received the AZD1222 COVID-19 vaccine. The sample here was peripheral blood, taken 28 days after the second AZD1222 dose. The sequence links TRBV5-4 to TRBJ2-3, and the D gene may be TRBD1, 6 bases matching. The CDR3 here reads CASSRDRWADTQYF. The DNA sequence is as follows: TGTGCCAGCAGCAGAGACAGGTGGGCCGATACGCAGTATTTT.